This TCR beta chain was recorded in a study of OX40 agonist ivuxolimab in advanced cancers. Overall study context: Dose-escalation patients suffered from hepatocellular carcinoma, melanoma, renal cell or head and neck cancer. Prior checkpoint blockade (anti-PD-1, anti-PD-L1 or anti-CTLA-4) was permitted; approximately 40% had it.

A note on this clone: Its antigen is as yet unknown.

Study results and limitations: Relatively little clonal expansion, among the lowest observed, appeared in partial responders at 0.1-3.0 mg/kg.

CDR3 length equals 14 residues. V shed 6 bases and J 4 bases; nucleotides not matched to a gene: 4. Germline CDR1 is MNHEY and CDR2 is SMNVEV (reference sequence). Only in-frame clones appear in the TCRdb table, and some are missing; sequencing was by immunoSEQ multiplex PCR. Of fewer than 25,000 clones listed, nearly 85% were seen once; the top ten hold approximately 8.5%. The chain joins TRBV27 to TRBJ1-4; 8 bases fit TRBD1. This specimen was CD4+ or CD8+ T cells sorted from blood, taken in a trial of the OX40 agonist ivuxolimab. This clonotype was sampled from an adult with an advanced solid tumor such as melanoma, head and neck, liver or kidney cancer. DNA for the CDR3: TGTGCCAGCAGCCAGACAGGGGTTAATGAAAAACTGTTTTTT. Translated, it gives CASSQTGVNEKLFF.